Here is one T cell receptor beta chain with its context. The count of this clone is one. Its antigen target is currently unknown. No base-level quality is on record; no much larger clone is a single base apart. This specimen belongs to a study of cytomegalovirus exposure and HLA in healthy donors (dated by TCRdb to 2015 to 2018). Study-wide context: An earlier analysis of 587 of the donors reported 276 Gb of sequence data and 95 million to 140 million unique TCR beta sequences obtained from around 190 million T cells. The number of donors typed differed by locus, with roughly 620-630 for A, B, C, DRB1 and DQB1, around 500 for DQA1, 600 to 610 for DPA1, and around 450 for DPB1. The aim of the study was to test whether cataloging public T cell receptors could identify signatures of past pathogen exposure. On average, roughly 240,000 unique TCR beta nucleotide sequences were sequenced per donor among about 400 genotyped donors of the cohort, with roughly 18% of those sequences being non-productive. Roughly 5 DR-DQ haplotypes were handled as single units for association and clustering because linkage in the cohort was strong. Of the 398 genotyped donors, less than 85% were placed in the genetic ancestry cluster associated with self-reported Caucasian donors. HLA typing covered class I and class II loci at four-digit resolution. Donor age, sex, ethnicity and CMV serostatus were collected together with the repertoire data. To predict cytomegalovirus infection status, the study combined high-throughput TCR immunosequencing, statistical association of individual TCRs with disease status, and machine learning. An earlier analysis of roughly 580 of the donors used high-throughput TCR beta sequencing to judge whether each TCR beta V gene segment behaved as functional or pseudogenic. All discovery cohort repertoires had been generated on a single sequencing platform. In a later analysis, previously published TCR beta repertoires from 666 donors were re-analyzed and high-resolution HLA genotyping was added so that TCR occurrence patterns could be studied. In the later analysis, no new phenotypic data were used to find candidate immune exposures; instead, reliance was placed on TCR beta sequences and their occurrence across donors. In addition to the first cohort of 666 subjects, a separate validation cohort of 120 different subjects was used. Genome-wide SNP genotypes for about 60% of the 666 donors were used in a later genetic analysis, which treated that subset as a discovery cohort. The T cell repertoires of several hundred subjects were profiled by immunosequencing and related to cytomegalovirus serostatus. Roughly 300 gigabases of sequencing data and 70 million to 100 million unique TCR sequences made up an early release that covered about 640 HLA-typed donors.

The cohort was made up of 500 to 800 healthy bone marrow donors. All cohort members were sampled while nominally healthy, although unrecorded immune exposures were likely present. The donor tested CMV seronegative, placing the donor among the approximately 360 seronegative members of the cohort. A peripheral blood sample was collected from each donor, and TCR beta sequencing was performed on peripheral blood mononuclear cells. Genomic DNA was extracted from the blood cell samples with the Qiagen DNeasy Blood Extraction Kit. What the study reported, not specific to this receptor: Compared with the roughly 670-donor mean, donors in an Asian-associated ancestry cluster had fewer N-insertions in productive TCRs, according to a later genetic analysis. According to a later analysis, most CMV-associated TCR beta chains appeared to be HLA-restricted, and the HLA associations seemed to be driven largely by CMV exposure. V-gene and J-gene trimming of TCR beta chains was associated with a missense DCLRE1C variant in a later genetic analysis, and the association was replicated in an independent cohort. Linkage disequilibrium might explain the correlated functional status among segregating V segments, but an unknown experimental factor could not be excluded. In both the original and validation cohorts, the classifier was reported to diagnose cytomegalovirus status with high specificity and sensitivity. According to the authors, the approach could potentially be generalized to other disease states and immunological phenotypes. In this cohort, only TCR beta chains were sequenced, and detectable features were limited by the absence of alpha or paired-chain data. At a false discovery rate of 0.05, a later analysis linked about 17,000 TCR beta sequences to specific HLA alleles. HLA typing was unavailable for some donors at each locus, so association tests used only the typed subset. According to a later analysis, parvovirus B19, influenza, CMV and Epstein-Barr virus appeared linked to several top co-occurrence clusters. Because counts were too low, 15 to 20 rarely observed V segments, including chromosome 9 orphons, were excluded from the earlier analysis of some 540 of the donors. An earlier analysis of 450 to 750 of the donors showed that most TCR beta V segments appeared in productive rearrangements either about 90% or about 30% of the time, which broadly matched IMGT annotations. Three of the identified cytomegalovirus-associated TCR beta chains were confirmed in vitro to be specific for cytomegalovirus antigens. CMV serostatus was the only immune exposure information available for the cohort. A further reported finding was that TCR beta sequences accurately predicted the HLA-A and HLA-B alleles for most subjects in the first cohort. The presence/absence analyses assumed that sequencing depth was roughly uniform across donors, and that assumption may not be true. Compared with equally common non-associated chains, HLA-associated TCR beta chains in a later analysis were more clonally expanded and had lower generation probabilities. Most TCR sequences were seen in very few donors, while some public TCRs were found in many individuals. In a later analysis, TCR association rates were found to vary across HLA loci, with the most associated TCRs seen for DRB1 alleles and the fewest for HLA-C alleles. A total of 164 TCR beta chains were listed by the study as associated with cytomegalovirus. A cluster of highly shared sequence variants was judged likely to represent a technical artifact of the sequencing pipeline. Strong co-occurrence of HLA alleles, especially DR and DQ, made assigning TCR associations to individual alleles difficult.

Libraries were built with the immunoSEQ multiplex PCR assay. The multiplex PCR relied on a mix of 60 forward primers for TCR Vbeta segments and 13 reverse primers for TCR Jbeta segments. The CDR3 region of rearranged TCR beta genes was amplified from genomic DNA by a multiplex PCR assay. Amplified TCR beta libraries were sequenced as 87-base-pair reads on the Illumina HiSeq System. As for the authors' bioinformatics: In a later analysis, roughly 80 million unique TCR beta chains were counted across the 500 to 850 repertoires, and some 10 million of these chains were shared by at least two donors. To remove PCR and sequencing errors, raw reads were error-corrected and collapsed into unique sequences using a nearest-neighbor algorithm that merged closely related sequences. CDR3 sequences were aligned to IMGT reference sequences to assign V, D and J gene segments. For a sequence to be retained, a match of at least six nucleotides to both a V gene segment and a J gene segment was required. A rearrangement was called productive if the CDR3 had no stop codons and remained in frame with V and J, and every other rearrangement was called non-productive. Following IMGT convention, CDR3 was defined as the stretch from the second conserved V-encoded cysteine up to the conserved J-encoded phenylalanine. Sequences without an unambiguous match to a single V gene segment were excluded from the earlier analysis of about 640 of the donors. An earlier analysis of several hundred of the donors called V segments functional above 56.7% productive rearrangements and segregating when the between-donor standard deviation exceeded 5%. A statistical classification framework was built for diagnosing cytomegalovirus status from the catalog of TCR beta chain sequences. In a later analysis, V and J genes were assigned by comparing TCR nucleotide sequences against IMGT/GENE-DB human TR gene sequences. A later analysis assigned CDR3 sequences and most-parsimonious VDJ recombination scenarios with the TCRdist pipeline. In a later analysis, every TCR beta chain was defined by the combination of its CDR3 amino acid sequence and its V-gene family, and reads without a unique V-gene family were dropped. As a way to deal with suspected cross-contamination and a sequencing artifact, a later analysis dropped approximately 570 nucleotide sequences that were highly shared and had low generation probability. In a later analysis, a clonal expansion index for each public chain was calculated from normalized within-repertoire ranks of inferred template counts. A later analysis computed generation probabilities with a VDJ recombination model fitted to out-of-frame rearrangements, and checked the results against IGoR. In a later analysis, TCR-TCR, TCR-HLA and TCR-CMV co-occurrence was scored with hypergeometric tests, and a repertoire-size bias correction was applied to TCR pairs. A later analysis estimated false discovery rates by permuting HLA or CMV assignments 20 times. In a later analysis, co-occurring TCRs were grouped using DBSCAN, and TCRdist sequence similarity was added for clustering within HLA-allele-positive subsets. Repertoires with fewer than 30,000 or more than 120,000 public chains, plus five repertoires with anomalous nucleotide sharing, were excluded from co-occurrence clustering. The source is immuneACCESS, and TCRdb retained only in-frame sequences with V and J called. Part of the clones is not carried over; for the studies checked, unresolved V genes explain less than half of this, and the remainder is unexplained. V and J calls and clone size are copied from that table; D and trimming were computed from the DNA. The sample records about 65,000 clones, less than 70% of which are singletons. The top ten hold approximately 2.6% of the sample.

This receptor was taken from a young man in good health and CMV-seronegative. The sample comprised PBMCs.

The CDR3 region reads CASSHPTGTGYTF. The DNA sequence is TGTGCCAGCAGCCATCCGACAGGGACTGGCTACACCTTC. Recombination linked TRBV14 to TRBJ1-2; TRBD1 lines up with 7 middle nucleotides. V is cut back by 3 bases and J by 7 bases, with 5 bases in the junction unmatched. The germline V gene supplies CDR1 SGHDN and CDR2 FVKESK. The CDR3 runs 13 residues from the cysteine to the phenylalanine. Only CDR3 DNA remains: 39 bases, in frame from the first base.